Detailed here is one TCR beta chain. Its antigen is unknown. No much larger clone is present one base from it, and per-base qualities are unavailable. This sample was included in a study of cytomegalovirus exposure and HLA in healthy donors (dated by TCRdb to 2017 to 2019). Background on the whole study: An earlier analysis of roughly 500 of the donors reported approximately 300 Gb of sequence data and 100 million to 140 million unique TCR beta sequences from some 180 million T cells. An early release that covered about 600 HLA-typed donors contained approximately 320 gigabases of sequencing data and 70 million to 100 million unique TCR sequences. Of the roughly 410 genotyped donors, 80% to 90% were placed in the genetic ancestry cluster associated with self-reported Caucasian donors. The study was designed to test whether signatures of past pathogen exposure could be identified by cataloging public T cell receptors. Using immunosequencing, the study profiled T cell repertoires from fewer than 850 subjects and related those repertoires to cytomegalovirus serostatus. In addition to the first cohort of approximately 650 subjects, a separate validation cohort of 130 or so different subjects was used. To predict cytomegalovirus infection status, the study combined high-throughput TCR immunosequencing, statistical association of individual TCRs with disease status, and machine learning. To study patterns of TCR occurrence, a later analysis re-analyzed previously published TCR beta repertoires from several hundred donors and added high-resolution HLA genotyping. Rather than using new phenotypic data, the later analysis identified candidate immune exposures from TCR beta sequences and from how often those sequences occurred across donors. An earlier analysis of approximately 500 of the donors applied high-throughput TCR beta sequencing to assess whether each TCR beta V gene segment acted as functional or pseudogenic. Alongside the repertoire data, information on donor age, sex, ethnicity and CMV serostatus was compiled. In a later genetic analysis, genome-wide SNP genotypes for about three fifths of the 666 donors were used, and that subset was treated as a discovery cohort. Every discovery cohort repertoire had been produced on one sequencing platform. Both class I and class II loci were covered by HLA typing, at four-digit resolution. Typing coverage differed by locus: A, B, C, DRB1 and DQB1 were typed in about 620-630 donors, DQA1 in about 500, DPA1 in 600 to 610, and DPB1 in 400 to 480. Several DR-DQ haplotypes were treated as single units for association and clustering because of strong linkage in the cohort. Among some 400 genotyped donors of the cohort, an average of roughly 240,000 unique TCR beta nucleotide sequences were sequenced per donor, about a sixth of them non-productive.

Libraries were built with the immunoSEQ multiplex PCR assay. For the multiplex PCR, a mixture combining 60 forward primers for TCR Vbeta segments and 13 reverse primers for TCR Jbeta segments was used. A multiplex PCR assay on genomic DNA amplified the CDR3 region of rearranged TCR beta genes. The amplified TCR beta libraries were sequenced on the Illumina HiSeq System as 87-base-pair reads. The paper's data handling went like this. A later analysis tallied some 79 million unique TCR beta chains across the 610 or so repertoires, and 10 million to 11 million of those chains were shared by two or more donors. Raw reads were error-corrected and collapsed into unique sequences by a nearest-neighbor algorithm in which closely related sequences were merged to remove PCR and sequencing errors. To assign V, D and J gene segments, CDR3 sequences were aligned to IMGT reference sequences. For a sequence to be retained, a match of at least six nucleotides to both a V gene segment and a J gene segment was required. A rearrangement was called productive if the CDR3 had no stop codons and remained in frame with V and J, and every other rearrangement was called non-productive. Following IMGT convention, CDR3 was defined as the stretch from the second conserved V-encoded cysteine up to the conserved J-encoded phenylalanine. The earlier analysis of 500 to 750 of the donors excluded any sequence lacking an unambiguous match to a single V gene segment. In an earlier analysis of 587 of the donors, V segments were called functional above 56.7% productive rearrangements and were called segregating when the between-donor standard deviation exceeded 5%. A statistical classification framework was developed to diagnose cytomegalovirus status using the catalog of TCR beta chain sequences. A later analysis assigned V and J genes by comparing TCR nucleotide sequences with IMGT/GENE-DB human TR gene sequences. A later analysis assigned CDR3 sequences and most-parsimonious VDJ recombination scenarios with the TCRdist pipeline. In a later analysis, each TCR beta chain was defined by its CDR3 amino acid sequence together with its V-gene family, and reads lacking a unique V-gene family were excluded. A later analysis removed several hundred highly shared, low-generation-probability nucleotide sequences to deal with suspected cross-contamination and a sequencing artifact. A later analysis calculated a clonal expansion index for each public chain from normalized within-repertoire ranks of inferred template counts. A later analysis computed generation probabilities with a VDJ recombination model fitted to out-of-frame rearrangements, and checked the results against IGoR. A later analysis scored TCR-TCR, TCR-HLA and TCR-CMV co-occurrence with hypergeometric tests, applying a repertoire-size bias correction to TCR pairs. To estimate false discovery rates, a later analysis permuted the HLA or CMV assignments 20 times. In a later analysis, co-occurring TCRs were grouped using DBSCAN, with TCRdist sequence similarity added in when clustering inside HLA-allele-positive subsets. For co-occurrence clustering, repertoires with fewer than 30,000 or more than 120,000 public chains were excluded, along with about five repertoires with anomalous nucleotide sharing. What TCRdb holds here is the immuneACCESS table cut down to in-frame rearrangements. Part of the clones is not present; checked against another copy, under half of the missing clones reflect an unresolved V gene, and the others are unexplained. The D gene and trimming were derived from the DNA, and the V and J assignments and clone size from that table. This sample holds more than 85,000 clones; around four fifths were observed only once. The ten largest make up over 7% of the sample.

V loses 3 bases at its end and J loses 8 bases; junction bases beyond the gene matches: 16. The CDR1 and CDR2 encoded by the germline V gene are SGHRS and YFSETQ. The CDR3, from cysteine to phenylalanine, totals 18 residues. Left in the record is the CDR3 DNA by itself, 54 bases read in frame from the first base. General conclusions and limits of the study: Only TCR beta chains were sequenced in this cohort, and the absence of alpha or paired-chain data limited detectable features. The sequencing pipeline was judged likely to have produced a cluster of highly shared sequence variants as a technical artifact. It was suggested by the authors that the approach could potentially be generalized to other disease states and immunological phenotypes. The study listed over 150 TCR beta chains as associated with cytomegalovirus. When HLA alleles, especially DR and DQ, strongly co-occurred, TCR associations were difficult to assign to individual alleles. Specific HLA alleles were associated with roughly 17,000 TCR beta sequences at a false discovery rate of 0.05 in a later analysis. A few of the identified cytomegalovirus-associated TCR beta chains were confirmed in vitro to be specific for cytomegalovirus antigens. Compared with the 666-donor mean, donors in an Asian-associated ancestry cluster had fewer N-insertions in productive TCRs, according to a later genetic analysis. Several of the top co-occurrence clusters appeared to be linked to parvovirus B19, influenza, CMV and Epstein-Barr virus, according to a later analysis. V-gene and J-gene trimming of TCR beta chains was associated with a missense DCLRE1C variant in a later genetic analysis, and the association was replicated in an independent cohort. In a later analysis, HLA-associated TCR beta chains were found to be more clonally expanded and to have lower generation probabilities than equally common non-associated chains. Because HLA typing was unavailable for some donors at each locus, only the typed subset was used in association tests. Sequencing depth was assumed to be roughly uniform across donors in the presence/absence analyses, though that assumption may not hold. The classifier was reported to diagnose cytomegalovirus status with high specificity and sensitivity in both the original and validation cohorts. Correlated functional status among segregating V segments might be attributable to linkage disequilibrium, but an unknown experimental factor could not be ruled out. A further reported finding was that TCR beta sequences accurately predicted the HLA-A and HLA-B alleles for most subjects in the first cohort. The 87-base-pair reads could not distinguish some IMGT-functional V segments, including TRBV6-2 and TRBV6-3, so those segments were excluded. CMV serostatus was the only immune exposure information available for the cohort. An earlier analysis of several hundred of the donors showed that most TCR beta V segments appeared in productive rearrangements either about 87% or about 30% of the time, which broadly matched IMGT annotations. Most CMV-associated TCR beta chains appeared to be HLA-restricted in a later analysis, and the HLA associations seemed to be driven largely by CMV exposure. According to a later analysis, TCR association rates differed among HLA loci, with DRB1 alleles showing the most associated TCRs and HLA-C alleles showing the fewest. While some public TCRs were present in many individuals, most TCR sequences turned up only very rarely across donors. Because counts were too low, seventeen rarely observed V segments, including chromosome 9 orphons, were excluded from the earlier analysis of some 590 of the donors.

The cohort consisted of approximately 690 healthy bone marrow donors. At the time of sampling, every cohort member was nominally healthy, though immune exposures that went unrecorded were likely present. The donor tested CMV seropositive and was one of the 289 seropositive cohort members. Each donor provided a peripheral blood sample, and peripheral blood mononuclear cells were used for TCR beta sequencing. Genomic DNA was extracted from the blood cell samples with the Qiagen DNeasy Blood Extraction Kit. This receptor was obtained from a woman aged 40 to 50 in good health and CMV-seropositive. The sample was PBMCs. The chain couples TRBV5-1 to TRBJ2-2; a stretch of 10 junction bases matches TRBD1. The DNA sequence reads TGCGCCAGCAGCTCCCCCACCTGGACAGGGGGTGTAACGGGGGAGCTGTTTTTT. Its protein reads: CASSSPTWTGGVTGELFF.